The present TCR beta chain was sequenced within a study of CD8 T cells in Susac syndrome. Broader study findings: Among people with Susac, CD8+ clonal expansion was greatest in TEMRA cells and active patients.

RNA, at about 0.45 to 1 ug, was reverse transcribed with random hexamers. The method of amplification for TCR beta CDR3 was immunoSEQ multiplex PCR, covering 54 Vbeta and 13 Jbeta. MiXCR was run by TCRdb on the immunoSEQ multiplex PCR reads, yielding one entry per CDR3 protein. The top ten clones hold more than 0.4% of a sample with tens of thousands of distinct CDR3 sequences, about 94% of them seen once. V trimming: 2 bases; J trimming: 9 bases; junction bases outside the gene matches: 7. The CDR3 covers 14 residues. As for this clonotype: Its cognate antigen is unknown.

While CD8+ and CD4+ T cells were isolated negatively, TEMRA cells were enriched by FACS. The chain is built from TRBV12-3 or TRBV12-4 and TRBJ2-1; 7 nucleotides line up with TRBD2. The clonotype comes from a human donor with Susac syndrome. Sequenced: CD8+ T cells from PBMCs. The CDR3 sequence is CASSLRRGWSEQFF. CDR3 bases: TGTGCCAGCAGTTTACGGCGGGGGTGGAGTGAGCAGTTCTTC.